A selection of T cell receptor beta chains follows, all from one sample in a study of T cell responses to AZD1222 COVID-19 vaccine. Assay: immunoSEQ multiplex PCR; the TCRdb copy retains only in-frame clones and omits some. The table records 100,000 to 150,000 clones, about 88% of them present only once. Specimen: peripheral blood, collected on day 0 of AZD1222 vaccination. The receptors were gathered from an adult in good health. Both conserved end residues are part of each CDR3. D genes are given only for firm matches. Clone size, where shown, is once, few, many, or a class for clones that have expanded.

v_call	d_call	j_call	clone_size	cdr3_nt	cdr3_aa
TRBV6-5	NA	TRBJ1-6	NA	TGTGCCAGCAGTTACGCACCAGAGTCACCCCTCCACTTT	CASSYAPESPLHF
TRBV6-2/TRBV6-3	NA	TRBJ1-1	NA	TGTGCCAGCAGTTACTCGGTTTGGACTGAAGCTTTCTTT	CASSYSVWTEAFF
TRBV27	TRBD1	TRBJ1-5	NA	TGTGCCAGCAGTTTAGCGGACAGGGATCAGCCCCAGCATTTT	CASSLADRDQPQHF
TRBV12-3/TRBV12-4	NA	TRBJ2-3	once	TGTGCCAGCAGTTCCCGGGTAGCGCAGTATTTT	CASSSRVAQYF
TRBV6-4	TRBD1	TRBJ1-1	NA	TGTGCCAGCAGTCCATCGACAGGGGGTTCCAACACTGAAGCTTTCTTT	CASSPSTGGSNTEAFF
TRBV5-1	TRBD2	TRBJ2-2	NA	TGCGCCAGCAGCATCCTAGCGGGGGGGCCTGGCGGGGAGCTGTTTTTT	CASSILAGGPGGELFF
TRBV2	TRBD1	TRBJ1-5	NA	TGTGCCAGCAGTGAAACAGGGGGCCGTCAGCCCCAGCATTTT	CASSETGGRQPQHF
TRBV5-1	NA	TRBJ1-5	NA	TGCGCCAGCAGCACAGGGACGGGGAACAATCAGCCCCAGCATTTT	CASSTGTGNNQPQHF
TRBV5-1	NA	TRBJ2-7	NA	TGCGCCAGCAGCTTGTCCGGAAATGAGCAGTACTTC	CASSLSGNEQYF
TRBV10-3	NA	TRBJ2-5	NA	TGTGCCATCAAGCACACAGGGGGGGAAAAAGTACCGTACTTC	CAIKHTGGEKVPYF
TRBV2	NA	TRBJ1-1	once	TGTGCCAGCAACTCCCTGATGAACACTGAAGCTTTCTTT	CASNSLMNTEAFF
TRBV9	NA	TRBJ2-3	NA	TGTGCCAGCAGCTTTCCGCAGGGGACTGACACAGATACGCAGTATTTT	CASSFPQGTDTDTQYF
TRBV5-6	NA	TRBJ1-4	NA	TGTGCCAGCAGCTTGAACAGGGCTAAAAATGAAAAACTGTTTTTT	CASSLNRAKNEKLFF
TRBV7-9	TRBD1	TRBJ1-2	NA	TGTGCCAGCAGCGAAAGGGACAGGGGGCGCATTGGCTACACCTTC	CASSERDRGRIGYTF
TRBV5-1	TRBD2	TRBJ2-1	NA	TGCGCCAGCAGCTTGGCGGTGCGGGGGGCGAATGGGGTCAATGAGCAGTTCTTC	CASSLAVRGANGVNEQFF
TRBV27	TRBD1	TRBJ1-2	NA	TGTGCCAGCAGTTTTGGGACAGAAGACTATGGCTACACCTTC	CASSFGTEDYGYTF
TRBV11-2	NA	TRBJ1-1	NA	TGTGCCAGCAGCTCCCGATTCGTTTTAGGATTGGAGAACACTGAAGCTTTCTTT	CASSSRFVLGLENTEAFF
TRBV4-1	NA	TRBJ2-3	NA	TGCGCCAGCAGCCAAGAAAGAGATACGCAGTATTTT	CASSQERDTQYF
TRBV6-4	NA	TRBJ2-7	NA	TGTGCCAGGTTAGGGCCCAAAAGGGACTACGAGCAGTACTTC	CARLGPKRDYEQYF
TRBV6-2/TRBV6-3	NA	TRBJ2-7	many	TGTGCCAGCAGTTACTCGGCGGAAGGGTACGAGCAGTACTTC	CASSYSAEGYEQYF
TRBV30	TRBD1	TRBJ1-5	once	TGTGCCTGGAGTCAAAGGACAGGGGGAAGTCAGCCCCAGCATTTT	CAWSQRTGGSQPQHF
TRBV19	TRBD2	TRBJ2-2	NA	TGTGCCAGTAGGCTAGCGGGGTCGCCCCGGGAGCTGTTTTTT	CASRLAGSPRELFF
TRBV5-1	NA	TRBJ2-3	NA	TGCGCCAGCAACAGGGTTGTTAGCACAGATACGCAGTATTTT	CASNRVVSTDTQYF
TRBV5-4	NA	TRBJ1-4	NA	TGTGCCAGCAGCTTGGCAGGGAATGAAAAACTGTTTTTT	CASSLAGNEKLFF
TRBV9	NA	TRBJ1-4	NA	TGTGCCAGCAGCGTAGGTTCGGGGTGGGGTGAAAAACTGTTTTTT	CASSVGSGWGEKLFF
TRBV7-2	NA	TRBJ1-6	NA	TGTGCCAGCAGCTTAGCTGGTGTAGGGGCGAATTCACCCCTCCACTTT	CASSLAGVGANSPLHF
TRBV7-2	NA	TRBJ1-4	NA	TGTGCCAGCAGCTTAAATCCGAATGAAAAACTGTTTTTT	CASSLNPNEKLFF
TRBV6-5	NA	TRBJ1-1	NA	TGTGCCAGCAGTTACTTTGCCAGGGGTAACACTGAAGCTTTCTTT	CASSYFARGNTEAFF
TRBV28	TRBD2	TRBJ2-1	NA	TGTGCCAGCAGTTTGCGGGGGTACAATGAGCAGTTCTTC	CASSLRGYNEQFF
TRBV6-4	NA	TRBJ2-2	once	TGTGCCAGCAGTGCGGACACCGGGGAGCTGTTTTTT	CASSADTGELFF
TRBV4-2	NA	TRBJ2-1	NA	TGTGCCAGCAGCCAAGACCATGAGCAGTTCTTC	CASSQDHEQFF
TRBV7-2	TRBD1	TRBJ1-1	NA	TGTGCCAGCAGCTCGGACAGGGGGCTAGCAGCTTTCTTT	CASSSDRGLAAFF
TRBV27	NA	TRBJ1-1	NA	TGTGCCAGTTGGGGACTGGCTTATAAGGACACTGAAGCTTTCTTT	CASWGLAYKDTEAFF
TRBV4-2	NA	TRBJ1-3	NA	TGTGCCAGCAGCCAAGATCCGGCAGCTGAAAACACCATATATTTT	CASSQDPAAENTIYF